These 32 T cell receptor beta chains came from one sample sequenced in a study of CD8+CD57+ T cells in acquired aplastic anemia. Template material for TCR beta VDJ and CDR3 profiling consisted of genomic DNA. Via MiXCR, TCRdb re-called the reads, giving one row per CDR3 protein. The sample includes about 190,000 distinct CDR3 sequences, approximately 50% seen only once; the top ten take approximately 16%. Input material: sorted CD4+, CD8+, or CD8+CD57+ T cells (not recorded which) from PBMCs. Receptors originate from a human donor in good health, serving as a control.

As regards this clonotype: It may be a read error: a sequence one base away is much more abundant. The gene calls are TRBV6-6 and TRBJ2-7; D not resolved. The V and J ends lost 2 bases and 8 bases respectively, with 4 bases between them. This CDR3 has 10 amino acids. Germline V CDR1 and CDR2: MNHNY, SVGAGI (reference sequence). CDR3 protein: CASSYGKQYF. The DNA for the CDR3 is TGTGCCAGCAGTTACGGGAAGCAGTACTTC.

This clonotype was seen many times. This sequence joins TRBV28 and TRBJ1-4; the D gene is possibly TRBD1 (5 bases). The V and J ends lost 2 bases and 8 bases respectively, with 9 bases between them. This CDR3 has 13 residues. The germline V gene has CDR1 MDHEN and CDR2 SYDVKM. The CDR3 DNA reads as TGTGCCAGCAGTTTAGGGGCCAAGGAAAAACTGTTTTTT. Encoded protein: CASSLGAKEKLFF.

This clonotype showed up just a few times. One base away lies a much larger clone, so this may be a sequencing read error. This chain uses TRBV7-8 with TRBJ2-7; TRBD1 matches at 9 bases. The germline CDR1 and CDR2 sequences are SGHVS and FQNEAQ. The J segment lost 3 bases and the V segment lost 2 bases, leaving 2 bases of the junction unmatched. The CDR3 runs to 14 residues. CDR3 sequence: CASSLRDRVYEQYF. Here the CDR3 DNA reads TGTGCCAGCAGCTTACGGGACAGGGTCTACGAGCAGTACTTC. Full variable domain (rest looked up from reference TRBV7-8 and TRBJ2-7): GAGVSQSPRYKVAKRGQDVALRCDPISGHVSLFWYQQALGQGPEFLTYFQNEAQLDKSGLPSDRFFAERPEGSVSTLKIQRTQQEDSAVYLCASSLRDRVYEQYFGPGTRLTVT.

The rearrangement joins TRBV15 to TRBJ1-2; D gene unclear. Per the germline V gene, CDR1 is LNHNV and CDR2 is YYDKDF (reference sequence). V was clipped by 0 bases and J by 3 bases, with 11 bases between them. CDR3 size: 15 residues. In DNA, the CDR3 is TGTGCCACCAGCAGAGATAGAGGAGCCGACTATGGCTACACCTTC. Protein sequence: CATSRDRGADYGYTF.

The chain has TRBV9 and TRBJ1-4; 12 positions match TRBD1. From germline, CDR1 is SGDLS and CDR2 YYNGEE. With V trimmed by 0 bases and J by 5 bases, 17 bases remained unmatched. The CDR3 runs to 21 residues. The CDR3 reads CASSVALGPGQGALLNEKLFF. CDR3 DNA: TGTGCCAGCAGCGTAGCTTTGGGGCCGGGACAGGGGGCCTTACTAAATGAAAAACTGTTTTTT.

The CDR3 region is CASSVADRSSGYGYTF. CDR3 DNA sequence: TGTGCCAGCAGCGTAGCGGACAGGTCTTCTGGTTATGGCTACACCTTC. The chain employs TRBV9 and TRBJ1-2, with 7 bases fitting TRBD1. CDR1 and CDR2 (germline): SGDLS, YYNGEE. The CDR3 runs 16 residues. After removal of 0 bases from V and 5 bases from J, the junction contained 10 bases not matched to a gene.

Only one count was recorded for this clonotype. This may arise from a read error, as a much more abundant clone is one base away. The CDR3 is CASSYPTGNYGYTF. The CDR3 bases are TGTGCCAGCAGTTACCCAACAGGGAACTATGGCTACACCTTC. The rearrangement uses TRBV6-2 or TRBV6-3 and TRBJ1-2; D may be TRBD1 (6 bases). Germline V CDR1 and CDR2: MNHEY, SVGEGT. CDR3 size: 14 residues. The V and J ends lost 2 bases and 2 bases respectively, with 9 bases between them.

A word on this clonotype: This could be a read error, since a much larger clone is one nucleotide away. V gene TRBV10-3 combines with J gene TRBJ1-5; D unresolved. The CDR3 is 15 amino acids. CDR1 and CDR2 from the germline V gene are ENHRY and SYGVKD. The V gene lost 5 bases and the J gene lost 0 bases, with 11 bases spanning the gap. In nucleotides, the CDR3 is TGTGCCATCAGTTTCCGGGCTCATAGCAATCAGCCCCAGCATTTT. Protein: CAISFRAHSNQPQHF.

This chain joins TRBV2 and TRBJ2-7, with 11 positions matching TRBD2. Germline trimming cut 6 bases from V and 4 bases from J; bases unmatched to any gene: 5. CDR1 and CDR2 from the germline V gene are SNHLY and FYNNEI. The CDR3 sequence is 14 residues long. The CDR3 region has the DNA TGTGCCAGCAGGCCACTAGCGGGAGATTACGAGCAGTACTTC. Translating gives CASRPLAGDYEQYF.

The DNA for the CDR3 is TGTGCCAGCAGTGACGGACAGGGCAATGAGCAGTTCTTC. This translates into CASSDGQGNEQFF. The chain employs TRBV2 and TRBJ2-1, with TRBD1 matching 8 bases. CDR3 length: 13 residues. Germline V CDR1 and CDR2: SNHLY, FYNNEI. V was clipped by 3 bases and J by 6 bases; unmatched bases: 1.

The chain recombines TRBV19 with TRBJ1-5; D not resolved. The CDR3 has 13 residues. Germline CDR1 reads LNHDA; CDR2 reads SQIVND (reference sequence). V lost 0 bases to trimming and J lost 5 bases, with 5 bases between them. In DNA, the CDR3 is TGTGCCAGTAGTATAGATACCGATCAGCCCCAGCATTTT. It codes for CASSIDTDQPQHF.

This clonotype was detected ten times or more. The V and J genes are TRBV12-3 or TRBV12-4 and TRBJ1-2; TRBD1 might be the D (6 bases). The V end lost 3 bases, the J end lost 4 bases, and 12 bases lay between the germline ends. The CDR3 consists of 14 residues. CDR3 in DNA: TGTGCCAGCAGTTTTGACAGGAAGGGCTATGGCTACACCTTC. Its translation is CASSFDRKGYGYTF.

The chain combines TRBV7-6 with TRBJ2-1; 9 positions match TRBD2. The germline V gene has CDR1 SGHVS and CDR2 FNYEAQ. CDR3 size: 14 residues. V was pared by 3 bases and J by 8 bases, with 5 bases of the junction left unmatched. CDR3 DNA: TGTGCCAGCAGCTTTGCGGGGGGGGTCGATGAGCAGTTCTTC. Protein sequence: CASSFAGGVDEQFF.

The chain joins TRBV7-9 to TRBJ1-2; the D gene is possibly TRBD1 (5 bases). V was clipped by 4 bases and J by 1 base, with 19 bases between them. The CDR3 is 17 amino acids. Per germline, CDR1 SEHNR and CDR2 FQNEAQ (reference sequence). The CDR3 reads CASSSTPDGTLNYGYTF. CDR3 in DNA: TGTGCCAGCAGCTCGACCCCGGACGGGACTCTTAACTATGGCTACACCTTC.

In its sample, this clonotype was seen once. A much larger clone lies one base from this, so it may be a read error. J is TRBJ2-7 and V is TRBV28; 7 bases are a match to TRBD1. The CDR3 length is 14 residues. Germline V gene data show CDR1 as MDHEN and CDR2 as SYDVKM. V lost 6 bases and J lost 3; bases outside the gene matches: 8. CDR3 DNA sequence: TGTGCCAGCAGGCGACAGGGCCCGGTCTACGAGCAGTACTTC. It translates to CASRRQGPVYEQYF.

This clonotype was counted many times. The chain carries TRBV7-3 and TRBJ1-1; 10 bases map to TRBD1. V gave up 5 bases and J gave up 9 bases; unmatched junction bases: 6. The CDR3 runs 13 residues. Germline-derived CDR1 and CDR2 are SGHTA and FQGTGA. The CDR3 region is CASSRGTGAKAFF. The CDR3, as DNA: TGTGCCAGCAGCCGGGGGACAGGGGCGAAAGCTTTCTTT.

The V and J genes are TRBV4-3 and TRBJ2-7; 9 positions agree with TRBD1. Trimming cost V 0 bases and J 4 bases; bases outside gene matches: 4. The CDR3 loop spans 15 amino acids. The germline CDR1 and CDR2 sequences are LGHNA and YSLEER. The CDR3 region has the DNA TGCGCCAGCAGCCAAGATCCGGGACAGGGATACGAGCAGTACTTC. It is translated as CASSQDPGQGYEQYF.

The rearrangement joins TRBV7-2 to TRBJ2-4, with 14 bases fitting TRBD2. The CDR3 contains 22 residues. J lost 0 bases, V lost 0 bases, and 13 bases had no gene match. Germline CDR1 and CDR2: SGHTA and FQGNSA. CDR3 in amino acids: CASSLATGGTSGGSVAKNIQYF. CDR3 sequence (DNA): TGTGCCAGCAGCTTAGCAACTGGGGGGACTAGCGGGGGTTCCGTAGCCAAAAACATTCAGTACTTC. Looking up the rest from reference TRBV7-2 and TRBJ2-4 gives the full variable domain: GAGVSQSPSNKVTEKGKDVELRCDPISGHTALYWYRQSLGQGLEFLIYFQGNSAPDKSGLPSDRFSAERTGGSVSTLTIQRTQQEDSAVYLCASSLATGGTSGGSVAKNIQYFGAGTRLSVL.

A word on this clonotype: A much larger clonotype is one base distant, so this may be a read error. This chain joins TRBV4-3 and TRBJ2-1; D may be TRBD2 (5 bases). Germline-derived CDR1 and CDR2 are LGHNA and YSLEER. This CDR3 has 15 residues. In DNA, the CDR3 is TGCGCCGGCAGCCGCCTATCGACTACCTACAATGAGCAGTTCTTC. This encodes CAGSRLSTTYNEQFF.

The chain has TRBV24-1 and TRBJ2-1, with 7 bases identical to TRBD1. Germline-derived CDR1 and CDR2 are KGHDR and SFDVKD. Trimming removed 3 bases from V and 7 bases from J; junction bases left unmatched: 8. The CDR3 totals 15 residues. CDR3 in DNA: TGTGCCACCAGTGATCGGGCACAGGGGCGTAATGAGCAGTTCTTC. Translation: CATSDRAQGRNEQFF.

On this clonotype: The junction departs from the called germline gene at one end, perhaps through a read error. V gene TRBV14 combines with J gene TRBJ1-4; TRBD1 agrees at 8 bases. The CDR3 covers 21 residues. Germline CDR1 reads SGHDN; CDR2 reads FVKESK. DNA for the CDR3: TGTGTCAGCAGCCAAGAGCGCCGGACAGGGCCAAAACCAGAAACGGGAGAAAAACTGTTTTTT. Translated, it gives CVSSQERRTGPKPETGEKLFF. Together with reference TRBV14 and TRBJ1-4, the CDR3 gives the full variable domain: EAGVTQFPSHSVIEKGQTVTLRCDPISGHDNLYWYRRVMGKEIKFLLHFVKESKQDESGMPNNRFLAERTGGTYSTLKVQPAELEDSGVYFCVSSQERRTGPKPETGEKLFFGSGTQLSVL.

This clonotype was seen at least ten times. CDR3 loop: CSAIGTSHSEQFF. The DNA for the CDR3 is TGCAGTGCTATCGGGACTAGCCACAGTGAGCAGTTCTTC. The rearrangement links TRBV20-1 to TRBJ2-1, with 9 positions matching TRBD2. V dropped 4 bases and J dropped 9; count of bases not matched to a gene: 7. Germline values: CDR1 DFQATT, CDR2 SNEGSKA (reference sequence). The CDR3 totals 13 residues.

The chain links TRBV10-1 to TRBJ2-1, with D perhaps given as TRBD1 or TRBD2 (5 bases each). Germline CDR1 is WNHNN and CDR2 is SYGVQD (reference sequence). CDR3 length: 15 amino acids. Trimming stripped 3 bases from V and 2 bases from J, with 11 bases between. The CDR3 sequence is CASSEARDPYNEQFF. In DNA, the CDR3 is TGCGCCAGCAGTGAAGCCCGGGACCCCTACAATGAGCAGTTCTTC.

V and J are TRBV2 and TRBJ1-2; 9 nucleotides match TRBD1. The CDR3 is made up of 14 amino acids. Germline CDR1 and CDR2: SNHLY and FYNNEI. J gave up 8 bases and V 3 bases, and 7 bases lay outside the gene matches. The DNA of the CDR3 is TGTGCCAGCAGTGAGGGGACAGGGTCTACAGGCTACACCTTC. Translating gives CASSEGTGSTGYTF.

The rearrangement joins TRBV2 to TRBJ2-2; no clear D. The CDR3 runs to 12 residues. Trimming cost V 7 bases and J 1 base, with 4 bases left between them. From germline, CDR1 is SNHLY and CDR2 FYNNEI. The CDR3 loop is CASIGNTGELFF. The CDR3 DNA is TGTGCCAGCATCGGGAACACCGGGGAGCTGTTTTTT.

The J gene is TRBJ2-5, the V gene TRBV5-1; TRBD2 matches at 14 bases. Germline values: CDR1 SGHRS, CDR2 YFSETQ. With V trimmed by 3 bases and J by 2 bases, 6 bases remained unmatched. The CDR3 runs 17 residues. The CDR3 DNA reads TGCGCCAGCAGCTCCGGACTAGCGGGGGGATTACAAGAGACCCAGTACTTC. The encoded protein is CASSSGLAGGLQETQYF.

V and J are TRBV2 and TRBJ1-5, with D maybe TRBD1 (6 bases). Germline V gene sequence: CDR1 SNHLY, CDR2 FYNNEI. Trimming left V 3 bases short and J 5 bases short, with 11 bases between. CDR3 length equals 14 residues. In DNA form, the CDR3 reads TGTGCCAGCAGTGACAAGCAGGGGTATCAGCCCCAGCATTTT. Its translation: CASSDKQGYQPQHF.

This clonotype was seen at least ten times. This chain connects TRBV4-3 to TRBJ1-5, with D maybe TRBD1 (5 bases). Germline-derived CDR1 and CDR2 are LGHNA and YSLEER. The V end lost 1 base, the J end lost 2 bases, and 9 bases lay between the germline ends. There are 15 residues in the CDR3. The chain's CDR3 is CASSQGKGGNQPQHF. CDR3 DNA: TGCGCCAGCAGCCAAGGGAAAGGGGGCAATCAGCCCCAGCATTTT.

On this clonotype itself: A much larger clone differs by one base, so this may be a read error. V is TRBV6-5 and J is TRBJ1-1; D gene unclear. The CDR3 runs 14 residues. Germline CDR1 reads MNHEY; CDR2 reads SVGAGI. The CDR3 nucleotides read TGTGCCAGCAGTTTTGCGGGGTCGAACGCTGAAGCTTTCTTT. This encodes CASSFAGSNAEAFF.

The CDR3 nucleotides are TGTGCCAGCAGTTACGGGGACAGGCCCGGGGAGCTGTTTTTT. Protein product: CASSYGDRPGELFF. The chain links TRBV6-2 or TRBV6-3 to TRBJ2-2, with 8 bases fitting TRBD1. Looked up from germline, CDR1 is MNHEY and CDR2 is SVGEGT. V shed 2 bases, J shed 6 bases, and the junction held 2 bases outside the gene matches. This CDR3 region has 14 residues.

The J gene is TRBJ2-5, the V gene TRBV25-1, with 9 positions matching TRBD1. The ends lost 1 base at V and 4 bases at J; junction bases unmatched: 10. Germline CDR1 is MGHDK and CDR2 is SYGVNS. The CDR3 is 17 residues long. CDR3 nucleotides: TGTGCCAGCAGTGAATTGGGGACAGGGCAGATATCAGAGACCCAGTACTTC. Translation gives CASSELGTGQISETQYF.

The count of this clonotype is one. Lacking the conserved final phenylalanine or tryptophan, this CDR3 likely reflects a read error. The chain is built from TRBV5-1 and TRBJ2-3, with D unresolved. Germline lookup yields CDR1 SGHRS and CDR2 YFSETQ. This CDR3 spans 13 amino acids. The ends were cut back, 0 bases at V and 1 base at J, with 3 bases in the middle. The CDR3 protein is CASSLVGTDTQYY. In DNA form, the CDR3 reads TGCGCCAGCAGCTTGGTGGGCACAGATACGCAGTATTAT.